The 18 T cell receptor beta chains given below trace back to one sample, sequenced in a study of somatic mutations in cytotoxic T cells in rheumatoid arthritis. Produced via immunoSEQ multiplex PCR; TCRdb's table is partial and in-frame only. The sample holds about 11,000 clones, less than 85% seen once. The source material was CD8+ T cells sorted from blood. These receptors came from a woman in her 40s in good health.

The chain has TRBV10-2 and TRBJ2-7, with 7 bases aligning to TRBD2. CDR1 and CDR2 from the germline V gene are WSHSY and SAAADI. V shed 4 bases, J shed 5 bases, and the junction held 5 bases outside the gene matches. The CDR3 runs to 13 residues. This chain's CDR3 is CASSGGEGNEQYV. CDR3 coding DNA: TGCGCCAGCAGTGGAGGGGAGGGGAACGAGCAGTACGTC.

The V gene is TRBV4-1, the J gene TRBJ1-5; TRBD1 is a possible D gene (5 bases). This CDR3 comprises 18 residues. V was shortened by 0 bases and J by 2 bases, with 17 bases between the two germline ends. Per the germline V gene, CDR1 is MGHRA and CDR2 is YSYEKL. In DNA, the CDR3 is TGCGCCAGCAGCCAAGAGGAGGCCGGGGCCTCAGGCAATCAGCCCCAGCATTTT. Translating it yields CASSQEEAGASGNQPQHF.

The chain recombines TRBV6-4 with TRBJ2-1, with TRBD2 matching over 12 bases. Germline-derived CDR1 and CDR2 are MRHNA and SNTAGT. V was clipped by 4 bases and J by 2 bases; unmatched bases: 0. The CDR3 runs 15 residues. The CDR3 sequence is CASSGTSGAYNEQFF. The CDR3, as DNA: TGTGCCAGCAGTGGGACTAGCGGGGCCTACAATGAGCAGTTCTTC.

This clone was counted between two and nine times. This same CDR3 is encoded by further DNA sequences in the sample. The rearrangement joins TRBV10-3 to TRBJ1-5, with 8 bases lining up with TRBD1. CDR1 and CDR2 (germline): ENHRY, SYGVKD. This CDR3 contains 14 residues. V was clipped by 9 bases and J by 0 bases; unmatched bases: 4. The CDR3 sequence: CAIGTGDSNQPQHF. The CDR3 bases are TGTGCCATAGGGACAGGCGATAGCAATCAGCCCCAGCATTTT.

This rearrangement joins TRBV29-1 to TRBJ2-5; D gene uncertain. V was cut by 4 bases and J by 5 bases, with 11 bases left in between. CDR1 and CDR2 from the germline V gene are SQVTM and ANQGSEA. The CDR3 extends over 12 amino acids. CDR3 nucleotide sequence: TGCAGCGTTGTAGCCGAGAGGGAGACCCAGTACTTC. Translated, it gives CSVVAERETQYF.

This chain connects TRBV27 to TRBJ1-1; possible D gene TRBD1, 6 bases. Trimming left V 3 bases short and J 0 bases short, with 8 bases between. Germline CDR1 is MNHEY and CDR2 is SMNVEV (reference sequence). The CDR3 has 14 residues. CDR3 amino acids: CASSLGGMNTEAFF. CDR3 in DNA: TGTGCCAGCAGTTTGGGGGGCATGAACACTGAAGCTTTCTTT.

V and J are TRBV7-9 and TRBJ2-3; D not resolved. This CDR3 spans 14 amino acids. Trimming stripped 1 base from V and 1 base from J, with 6 bases between. The germline CDR1 and CDR2 sequences are SEHNR and FQNEAQ (reference sequence). The chain's CDR3 is CASSLEFGTDTQYF. CDR3 bases: TGTGCCAGCAGCTTAGAATTCGGCACAGATACGCAGTATTTT.

The V gene is TRBV4-1, the J gene TRBJ2-7; TRBD2 matches 7 bases. This CDR3 spans 15 amino acids. V lost 1 base, J lost 2 bases, and 5 bases stayed unmatched. CDR1 and CDR2 (germline): MGHRA, YSYEKL. CDR3 sequence (DNA): TGCGCCAGCAGCCAAGTGAGCGGGGAAACCTACGAGCAGTACTTC. Amino acid sequence: CASSQVSGETYEQYF.

The V and J genes are TRBV2 and TRBJ1-5, with D maybe TRBD1 (5 bases). The V end lost 1 base, the J end lost 5 bases, and 15 bases lay between the germline ends. The germline CDR1 and CDR2 sequences are SNHLY and FYNNEI. This CDR3 region has 16 residues. The CDR3 sequence is CASSEVVGAMDQPQHF. CDR3 in DNA: TGTGCCAGCAGTGAAGTGGTAGGGGCTATGGATCAGCCCCAGCATTTT.

The chain combines TRBV10-3 with TRBJ2-1; 8 bases fit TRBD1. CDR1 ENHRY and CDR2 SYGVKD come from the germline V gene. Trimming cost V 6 bases and J 4 bases; bases outside gene matches: 5. The CDR3 length is 14 residues. As DNA, the CDR3 is TGTGCCATCAGGGACAGGGTTTATTACAATGAGCAGTTCTTC. The encoded protein is CAIRDRVYYNEQFF.

The rearrangement joins TRBV9 to TRBJ2-5; no firm D call. The germline V gene encodes CDR1 SGDLS and CDR2 YYNGEE. V shed 0 bases and J shed 0 bases, with 15 bases lying between them. The length of the CDR3 is 17 residues. The CDR3 loop reads CASSVGAAPSYQETQYF. The CDR3 region has the DNA TGTGCCAGCAGCGTAGGTGCAGCTCCATCGTACCAAGAGACCCAGTACTTC.

This clone is deemed large. Other nucleotide sequences in the sample specify the same CDR3. The chain joins TRBV7-9 to TRBJ1-1, with D possibly TRBD1 on 5 matching bases. The CDR3 has 12 residues. With 5 bases removed from V and 1 base from J, the gap between germline ends came to 5 bases. Germline lookup yields CDR1 SEHNR and CDR2 FQNEAQ (reference sequence). CDR3 in amino acids: CASSGGNTEAFF. CDR3 nucleotides: TGTGCCAGCAGCGGGGGGAACACTGAAGCTTTCTTT.

As concerns this clone: The junction differs from germline at one of its ends, possibly a read error. The chain joins TRBV4-1 to TRBJ2-1; tentatively, D is TRBD1 (6 bases). Germline CDR1 reads MGHRA; CDR2 reads YSYEKL. CDR3 length: 14 amino acids. The CDR3 protein is CASTQRTDFNEQFF. The CDR3 DNA reads as TGCGCCAGCACCCAACGGACAGATTTCAATGAGCAGTTCTTC.

The chain links TRBV11-1 to TRBJ2-2; 14 bases are shared with TRBD2. The V and J ends lost 4 bases and 5 bases, in that order; junction bases with no gene match: 3. Germline V gene lookup returns CDR1 SGHAT and CDR2 FQDESV (reference sequence). The CDR3 is 16 amino acids. The CDR3 DNA is TGTGCCAGCAGCTCCTGGACTAGCGGGGGGACCGGGGAGCTGTTTTTT. Protein sequence: CASSSWTSGGTGELFF.

The CDR3 nucleotides read TGTGCCAGCAGCGTAGCAGGTAGCGGGACAGATACGCAGTATTTT. It encodes CASSVAGSGTDTQYF. The rearrangement uses TRBV9 and TRBJ2-3, with 7 bases lining up with TRBD2. Per the germline V gene, CDR1 is SGDLS and CDR2 is YYNGEE. The CDR3 covers 15 residues. Trimming took 0 bases from V and 3 from J; bases not matched to a gene: 4.

This clone was seen just once. The rearrangement joins TRBV10-2 to TRBJ1-2; possibly TRBD1 for D (6 bases). Germline V gives CDR1 WSHSY, CDR2 SAAADI. The CDR3 runs 14 residues. The ends were cut back, 4 bases at V and 1 base at J, with 10 bases in the middle. This chain's CDR3 is CASSGQDNNYGYTF. CDR3 DNA sequence: TGCGCCAGCAGTGGACAGGATAATAACTATGGCTACACCTTC.

In its sample, this clone was seen once. This chain connects TRBV29-1 to TRBJ1-2; tentative D call: TRBD1 (6 bases). The CDR3 totals 14 residues. Looked up from germline, CDR1 is SQVTM and CDR2 is ANQGSEA. Trimming stripped 4 bases from V and 4 bases from J, with 16 bases between. The CDR3 protein is CSVAEDSLVYGYTF. CDR3 in DNA: TGCAGCGTTGCTGAGGACAGTTTGGTCTATGGCTACACCTTC.

The rearrangement joins TRBV13 to TRBJ1-2; D gene unclear. V dropped 4 bases and J dropped 6 bases, with 18 bases sitting between them. The CDR3 is made up of 15 amino acids. The V gene's germline CDR1 is PRHDT and CDR2 FYEKMQ (reference sequence). CDR3 sequence: CASSWMAVSGNGYTF. The CDR3 bases are TGTGCCAGCAGCTGGATGGCGGTATCTGGGAATGGCTACACCTTC.